This entry is about one T cell receptor (beta chain). The source of the sample is a study of blood T cells in healthy people across ages. Healthy Caucasian individuals from Russia aged about 6 to 100 served as donors. Every donor contributed about 10 milliliters of peripheral blood by blood draw. The authors ran a second PCR of about 6 to 11 cycles using a sample-barcoded 5' primer and a J-beta primer mix. From each sample, at least 3 million paired-end reads containing CDR3 were obtained. TCRdb reanalysed the 5' RACE reads using MiXCR and keeps one entry per CDR3 protein. The table includes hundreds of thousands of distinct CDR3 sequences, roughly 50% detected once. This CDR3 is built from 15 residues. V shed 6 bases, J shed 7 bases, and the junction held 10 bases outside the gene matches.

The chain combines TRBV12-3 or TRBV12-4 with TRBJ2-4; TRBD1 matches at 9 bases. The origin of this receptor is a man aged 40-49 years in good health. The sample comprised blood. The CDR3 nucleotides read TGTGCCAGCAGCGAGACCGGGACAGGGTCGAACATTCAGTACTTC. Translating gives CASSETGTGSNIQYF.